This TCR beta chain was observed in a study of T cell changes during pregnancy in multiple sclerosis. Libraries were prepared by immunoSEQ multiplex PCR; TCRdb keeps only in-frame clonotypes and omits some of them. The table includes under 110,000 clones, about nine tenths detected once. From germline, CDR1 is SEHNR and CDR2 FQNEAQ (reference sequence). CDR3 length: 15 residues. Between the trimmed V and J ends, which lost 5 bases and 2 bases, there was a span of 16 bases. The source material was peripheral blood, sampled in the second trimester of pregnancy. The receptor was derived from a female donor with multiple sclerosis, enrolled in a pregnancy study. V gene TRBV7-9 combines with J gene TRBJ2-7; D is perhaps TRBD2 (6 bases). The CDR3 here is CASSPPGEATYEQYF. In nucleotides, the CDR3 is TGTGCCAGCAGCCCCCCCGGGGAGGCGACCTACGAGCAGTACTTC.